Below are 23 T cell receptor beta chains sequenced from a single sample in a study of cytomegalovirus exposure and HLA in healthy donors. This PCR relied on a set of 60 Vbeta primers and 13 Jbeta primers. Libraries were prepared by immunoSEQ multiplex PCR; TCRdb keeps only in-frame clonotypes and omits some of them. The sample consists of under 130,000 clones, roughly two thirds of them appearing once. The sample was PBMCs. The receptors were sampled from a man between 25 and 39 years old in good health and CMV-seronegative.

The rearrangement links TRBV6-1 to TRBJ1-5; D call uncertain. V was cut by 4 bases and J by 2 bases, with 12 bases left in between. From germline, CDR1 is MNHNS and CDR2 SASEGT. This CDR3 contains 15 residues. The CDR3 is CASSGEGAGNQPQHF. CDR3 nucleotide sequence: TGTGCCAGCAGTGGAGAGGGAGCAGGCAATCAGCCCCAGCATTTT.

The chain joins TRBV7-2 to TRBJ2-5; D is possibly TRBD1 (6 bases). Germline V CDR1 and CDR2: SGHTA, FQGNSA. V lost 5 bases and J 5 bases, leaving 18 bases between the germline ends. This CDR3 has 15 residues. CDR3 region: CASSGGREYRETQYF. The CDR3 DNA is TGTGCCAGCAGCGGGGGCAGGGAGTACCGGGAGACCCAGTACTTC. The variable domain in full, with the rest retrieved from reference TRBV7-2 and TRBJ2-5, is GAGVSQSPSNKVTEKGKDVELRCDPISGHTALYWYRQSLGQGLEFLIYFQGNSAPDKSGLPSDRFSAERTGGSVSTLTIQRTQQEDSAVYLCASSGGREYRETQYFGPGTRLLVL.

The chain carries TRBV27 and TRBJ2-1, with D unresolved. CDR1 is MNHEY, CDR2 SMNVEV, per germline (reference sequence). Trimming shortened V by 4 bases and J by 1 base, and 11 bases separated the two germline ends. CDR3 size: 15 residues. CDR3 coding DNA: TGTGCCAGCAGTTCCCCCCTGGCATCCTACAATGAGCAGTTCTTC. This translates into CASSSPLASYNEQFF.

This chain connects TRBV4-3 to TRBJ1-5; D is ambiguous. V was shortened by 0 bases and J by 0 bases, with 3 bases between the two germline ends. The CDR3 covers 14 residues. Germline CDR1 is LGHNA and CDR2 is YSLEER. This chain's CDR3 is CASSQDGSNQPQHF. The CDR3 DNA sequence: TGCGCCAGCAGCCAAGACGGTAGCAATCAGCCCCAGCATTTT.

This clone was counted only a few times. The V and J genes are TRBV4-3 and TRBJ2-5; perhaps TRBD2 as D (6 bases). This CDR3 spans 14 amino acids. The germline V gene has CDR1 LGHNA and CDR2 YSLEER. The V and J ends lost 0 bases and 5 bases respectively, with 10 bases between them. CDR3 sequence reads: CASSQDSGVETQYF. The CDR3 DNA sequence: TGCGCCAGCAGCCAAGATTCGGGAGTGGAGACCCAGTACTTC.

This clone was detected only a few times. The CDR3 sequence is CASSPQSIQETQYF. The CDR3, as DNA: TGTGCCAGCTCACCACAATCCATCCAAGAGACCCAGTACTTC. This chain uses TRBV18 with TRBJ2-5, with D hard to call. Germline V gene data show CDR1 as KGHSH and CDR2 as LQKENI. This CDR3 is built from 14 residues. The V end was cut by 1 base, the J end by 1 base, with 7 bases between.

The V and J genes are TRBV7-2 and TRBJ2-1; 16 bases agree with TRBD2. V lost 4 bases and J lost 10; bases outside the gene matches: 1. Germline values: CDR1 SGHTA, CDR2 FQGNSA. The CDR3 has 14 residues. In DNA form, the CDR3 reads TGTGCCAGCAGCTCGGGACTAGCGGGAGGGGAGCAGTTCTTC. The encoded protein is CASSSGLAGGEQFF.

V and J are TRBV6-5 and TRBJ2-7, with 10 bases identical to TRBD2. The ends lost 6 bases at V and 0 bases at J; junction bases unmatched: 2. The CDR3 consists of 14 residues. The germline V gene has CDR1 MNHEY and CDR2 SVGAGI. The CDR3 nucleotides read TGTGCCAGCAGGGCTAGCGGGAGCTCCTACGAGCAGTACTTC. Its protein product is CASRASGSSYEQYF.

The chain uses TRBV19 and TRBJ1-4; D not resolved. V was clipped by 2 bases and J by 5 bases, with 12 bases between them. The CDR3 consists of 15 residues. Germline values: CDR1 LNHDA, CDR2 SQIVND (reference sequence). The chain's CDR3 is CASSIPDGLNEKLFF. CDR3 coding DNA: TGTGCCAGTAGTATACCGGACGGACTGAATGAAAAACTGTTTTTT.

This clone was counted a few times. The chain recombines TRBV19 with TRBJ2-7; D is unclear. CDR3 length equals 13 residues. V was pared by 3 bases and J by 5 bases, with 11 bases between. Per germline, CDR1 LNHDA and CDR2 SQIVND (reference sequence). The CDR3 reads CASSMTFGNEQYF. The CDR3 coding sequence is TGTGCCAGTAGTATGACTTTTGGCAACGAGCAGTACTTC.

The rearrangement joins TRBV7-8 to TRBJ1-1; 8 bases fit TRBD1. CDR1 SGHVS and CDR2 FQNEAQ come from the germline V gene. There are 16 residues in the CDR3. V gave up 7 bases and J gave up 1 base; unmatched junction bases: 11. CDR3 nucleotides: TGTGCCAGCAACAAAGGGGACAGGACGACGAACACTGAAGCTTTCTTT. Translating it yields CASNKGDRTTNTEAFF. Combining the CDR3 with reference TRBV7-8 and TRBJ1-1 gives the whole variable domain GAGVSQSPRYKVAKRGQDVALRCDPISGHVSLFWYQQALGQGPEFLTYFQNEAQLDKSGLPSDRFFAERPEGSVSTLKIQRTQQEDSAVYLCASNKGDRTTNTEAFFGQGTRLTVV.

The count of this clone is one. V usage is TRBV19 and J usage is TRBJ2-5; maybe TRBD2 (5 bases). Trimming stripped 0 bases from V and 11 bases from J, with 13 bases between. The CDR3 extends over 13 amino acids. Germline V gene sequence: CDR1 LNHDA, CDR2 SQIVND (reference sequence). The CDR3 loop reads CASSIDPAGEQYF. The CDR3 DNA sequence: TGTGCCAGTAGTATAGACCCGGCTGGGGAGCAGTACTTC.

This clone occurred once. V usage is TRBV7-9 and J usage is TRBJ1-6; 9 nucleotides match TRBD1. The ends lost 5 bases at V and 8 bases at J; junction bases unmatched: 4. The germline V gene encodes CDR1 SEHNR and CDR2 FQNEAQ (reference sequence). The CDR3 consists of 14 residues. The CDR3 DNA reads as TGTGCCAGCAGCCCCACAGGGGGCGATTCACCCCTCCACTTT. Its translation: CASSPTGGDSPLHF.

The genes are TRBV12-1 and TRBJ2-2; the listed D gene, TRBD2, was not tested against the DNA. TRBV12-1 is a recognized pseudogene. The CDR3 has 14 amino acids. CDR3 sequence: CASSLAGDSGELFF. CDR3 nucleotide sequence: TGTGCCAGCTCTTTAGCGGGAGACTCCGGGGAGCTGTTTTTT.

The CDR3 sequence: CASKQGNTDTQYF. CDR3 bases: TGTGCCAGCAAACAGGGGAACACAGATACGCAGTATTTT. This rearrangement joins TRBV6-5 to TRBJ2-3; 7 bases line up with TRBD1. CDR3 length equals 13 residues. Losses at the gene ends were 7 bases for V and 2 bases for J; bases not matched to a gene: 3. Germline V gives CDR1 MNHEY, CDR2 SVGAGI.

This clone showed up just once. The rearrangement links TRBV5-6 to TRBJ1-2; 8 bases agree with TRBD1. V dropped 1 base and J dropped 4; count of bases not matched to a gene: 6. The germline V gene has CDR1 SGHDT and CDR2 YYEEEE. The CDR3 covers 15 residues. The CDR3: CASSLRFRGPYGYTF. The CDR3 coding sequence is TGTGCCAGCAGCTTGCGATTCAGGGGGCCCTATGGCTACACCTTC.

V gene TRBV6-5 combines with J gene TRBJ1-1; tentative D call: TRBD1 (6 bases). V lost 2 bases to trimming and J lost 11 bases, with 18 bases between them. The CDR3 has 14 amino acids. Germline CDR1 is MNHEY and CDR2 is SVGAGI. The CDR3, as DNA: TGTGCCAGCAGTTACACTGGACAGCTAACAACTGCTTTCTTT. Translation gives CASSYTGQLTTAFF.

Worth noting for this clone: One end of the junction fails to match germline, which may point to a read error. The V gene is TRBV15, the J gene TRBJ2-1; TRBD2 matches 10 bases. The germline gives CDR1 LNHNV, CDR2 YYDKDF (reference sequence). The CDR3 runs 14 residues. CDR3: CATSRGGSGRDPIF. In DNA, the CDR3 is TGTGCCACCAGCAGGGGCGGGAGCGGGAGGGATCCGATCTTC.

The CDR3 DNA is TGTGCCAGCAGCGGGACTCTAGTGGTGGAGCAGTACTTC. Encoded protein: CASSGTLVVEQYF. The chain joins TRBV7-2 to TRBJ2-7; possible D gene TRBD2, 6 bases. V dropped 5 bases and J dropped 7 bases, with 15 bases sitting between them. Germline V CDR1 and CDR2: SGHTA, FQGNSA. The CDR3 consists of 13 residues.

This clone was seen only a few times. This chain connects TRBV30 to TRBJ1-1, with D possibly matching TRBD1 (5 bases). This CDR3 has 10 amino acids. Deletions cut 6 bases from V and 8 bases from J, with 10 bases between. The germline V gene encodes CDR1 GTSNPN and CDR2 SVGIG (reference sequence). The CDR3 loop reads CACWDLEAFF. The CDR3 DNA reads as TGTGCCTGTTGGGACTTAGAAGCTTTCTTT.

The chain carries TRBV6-4 and TRBJ2-2; 12 nucleotides agree with TRBD1. The V segment lost 3 bases and the J segment 6 bases; nucleotides outside the gene matches: 5. The CDR3 is made up of 16 amino acids. Germline CDR1 MRHNA, CDR2 SNTAGT. For the CDR3, the DNA is TGTGCCAGCAGTGAAGGGACAGGGGGCAGTTCCGGGGAGCTGTTTTTT. Translation: CASSEGTGGSSGELFF.

The chain joins TRBV7-8 to TRBJ2-7; 10 bases align to TRBD2. Losses at the gene ends were 5 bases for V and 3 bases for J; bases not matched to a gene: 10. The CDR3 sequence is 16 residues long. CDR1 is SGHVS, CDR2 FQNEAQ, per germline. Here the CDR3 DNA reads TGTGCCAGCAGCCCGCCTCCTAGCGGGGGATTCTACGAGCAGTACTTC. Amino acids: CASSPPPSGGFYEQYF.

This clone appeared a few times. The chain employs TRBV5-1 and TRBJ2-2; TRBD2 matches at 7 bases. CDR3 length equals 18 residues. J gave up 4 bases and V 4 bases, and 16 bases lay outside the gene matches. Germline lookup yields CDR1 SGHRS and CDR2 YFSETQ. CDR3 sequence (DNA): TGCGCCAGCAGCCCCCACGTCATGGGAGGGAGGAGCACCGGGGAGCTGTTTTTT. It codes for CASSPHVMGGRSTGELFF.